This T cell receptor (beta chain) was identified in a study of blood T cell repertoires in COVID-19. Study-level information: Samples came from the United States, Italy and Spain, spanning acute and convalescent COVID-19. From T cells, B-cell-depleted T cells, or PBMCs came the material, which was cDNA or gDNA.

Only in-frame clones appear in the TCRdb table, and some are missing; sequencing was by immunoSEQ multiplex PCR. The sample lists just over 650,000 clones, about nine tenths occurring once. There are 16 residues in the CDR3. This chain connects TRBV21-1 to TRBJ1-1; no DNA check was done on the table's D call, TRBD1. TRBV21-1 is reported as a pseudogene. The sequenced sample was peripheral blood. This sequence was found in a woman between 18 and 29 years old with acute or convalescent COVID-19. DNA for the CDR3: TGTGCCAGCAGCAAAATAACACAGACAGTAAACACTGAAGCTTTCTTT. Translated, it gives CASSKITQTVNTEAFF.